Below are 28 T cell receptor beta chains sequenced from a single sample in a study of blood T cell repertoires in COVID-19. Sequencing used immunoSEQ multiplex PCR; TCRdb keeps in-frame clones, though not all of them. Of approximately 320,000 clones in the sample, 85% are singletons; the top ten hold roughly 7%. The specimen sequenced was peripheral blood. The source of these receptors is a human donor in a cohort sampled during active COVID-19.

Only one count was recorded for this clone. V usage is TRBV18 and J usage is TRBJ1-6; D gene uncertain. Trimming stripped 2 bases from V and 4 bases from J, with 12 bases between. This CDR3 spans 16 amino acids. In germline, CDR1 is KGHSH, CDR2 LQKENI. The CDR3 DNA is TGTGCCAGCTCACCAGGAGGCAGACGGTATAATTCACCCCTCCACTTT. Its protein is CASSPGGRRYNSPLHF.

This rearrangement joins TRBV19 to TRBJ2-3; no clear D gene. Trimming removed 3 bases from V and 2 bases from J, with 12 bases in between. The germline CDR1 and CDR2 sequences are LNHDA and SQIVND (reference sequence). CDR3 length: 15 residues. In DNA, the CDR3 is TGTGCCAGTAGTATGGGCCAACCACTCACAGATACGCAGTATTTT. This sequence encodes CASSMGQPLTDTQYF.

V gene TRBV7-8 combines with J gene TRBJ2-1; no clear D gene. The length of the CDR3 is 14 residues. Trimming stripped 1 base from V and 4 bases from J, with 8 bases between. Germline CDR1 and CDR2: SGHVS and FQNEAQ. The DNA of the CDR3 is TGTGCCAGCAGCTTAGAACAGATTTACAATGAGCAGTTCTTC. Amino acids: CASSLEQIYNEQFF.

This chain links TRBV30 with TRBJ2-7, with 8 bases fitting TRBD1. From germline, CDR1 is GTSNPN and CDR2 SVGIG (reference sequence). V dropped 4 bases and J dropped 2; count of bases not matched to a gene: 7. CDR3 size: 14 residues. The DNA of the CDR3 is TGTGCCTGGAACCTAGACAGGGGCCCCTACGAGCAGTACTTC. This translates into CAWNLDRGPYEQYF.

The chain carries TRBV12-2 and TRBJ2-7; the table's D call of TRBD2 was not tested on the DNA. TRBV12-2 is noted as a pseudogene. The CDR3 consists of 15 residues. This CDR3 reads CASRTTSGGAYEQYF. DNA of the CDR3: TGTGCAAGTCGCACAACTAGCGGGGGGGCCTACGAGCAGTACTTC.

This clone was seen a few times. J is TRBJ2-7 and V is TRBV5-5; D not resolved. V shed 2 bases and J shed 2 bases, with 5 bases lying between them. Germline values: CDR1 SGHKS, CDR2 YYEKEE (reference sequence). This CDR3 spans 12 amino acids. CDR3 DNA sequence: TGTGCCAGCAGCTTTAGTACCTACGAGCAGTACTTC. Translation gives CASSFSTYEQYF.

V gene TRBV6-5 combines with J gene TRBJ2-7; possibly TRBD1 for D (5 bases). V was clipped by 5 bases and J by 4 bases, with 18 bases between them. The CDR3 consists of 15 residues. Germline V lookup: CDR1 MNHEY, CDR2 SVGAGI. The CDR3 bases are TGTGCCAGCAGTCCTGAAACGGACATAAGTTACGAGCAGTACTTC. This sequence encodes CASSPETDISYEQYF.

The chain links TRBV18 to TRBJ2-7; D is unclear. Germline CDR1 reads KGHSH; CDR2 reads LQKENI. The length of the CDR3 is 15 residues. With 3 bases removed from V and 2 bases from J, the gap between germline ends came to 14 bases. The CDR3 here is CASSPPTRRPYEQYF. DNA for the CDR3: TGTGCCAGCTCACCGCCCACCAGGCGACCCTACGAGCAGTACTTC.

The genes are TRBV7-8 and TRBJ2-7, with D possibly being TRBD2 (5 bases). Germline V gene sequence: CDR1 SGHVS, CDR2 FQNEAQ. This CDR3 spans 15 amino acids. The V and J ends lost 4 bases and 3 bases respectively, with 16 bases between them. The CDR3, as DNA: TGTGCCAGCAGCTCCCTGAGACGGGAAATCTACGAGCAGTACTTC. The encoded protein is CASSSLRREIYEQYF.

V is TRBV5-6 and J is TRBJ1-2; possible D gene TRBD1, 6 bases. The CDR3 is 13 residues long. The V end lost 6 bases, the J end lost 2 bases, and 11 bases lay between the germline ends. Germline assignment: CDR1 SGHDT and CDR2 YYEEEE. DNA for the CDR3: TGTGCCAGCAAACCGGGACACAACTATGGCTACACCTTC. Amino acid sequence: CASKPGHNYGYTF. The full variable domain, in which reference TRBV5-6 and TRBJ1-2 provide the parts outside the CDR3, is DAGVTQSPTHLIKTRGQQVTLRCSPKSGHDTVSWYQQALGQGPQFIFQYYEEEERQRGNFPDRFSGHQFPNYSSELNVNALLLGDSALYLCASKPGHNYGYTFGSGTRLTVV.

The genes are TRBV19 and TRBJ1-5; 9 nucleotides match TRBD1. This CDR3 has 14 residues. V was clipped by 6 bases and J by 5 bases; unmatched bases: 5. Germline lookup yields CDR1 LNHDA and CDR2 SQIVND (reference sequence). The CDR3 bases are TGTGCCAGTAGATATGACAGGGGGGATCAGCCCCAGCATTTT. Translation gives CASRYDRGDQPQHF.

The chain employs TRBV4-2 and TRBJ2-2; a possible D gene is TRBD2 (7 bases). Germline assignment: CDR1 LGHNA and CDR2 YNFKEQ. This CDR3 is built from 14 residues. Trimming took off 4 bases at V and 7 bases at J, with 13 bases between the two ends. The CDR3 DNA follows: TGTGCCAGCAGCCCGGGGGGCCAAGACGGGGAGCTGTTTTTT. The encoded protein is CASSPGGQDGELFF.

The V gene is TRBV14, the J gene TRBJ2-1, with 9 bases matching TRBD1. After removal of 2 bases from V and 4 bases from J, the junction contained 3 bases not matched to a gene. CDR1 is SGHDN and CDR2 is FVKESK in the germline V gene. The CDR3 extends over 15 amino acids. The CDR3 loop is CASSQPGTGYNEQFF. The CDR3 region has the DNA TGTGCCAGCAGCCAACCTGGGACAGGGTACAATGAGCAGTTCTTC.

The rearrangement uses TRBV3-1 (or the pseudogene TRBV3-2) and TRBJ1-3, with D possibly TRBD1 on 6 matching bases. CDR3 length: 17 amino acids. V lost 0 bases, J lost 0 bases, and 12 bases lay in between. Germline V lookup: CDR1 LGHDT, CDR2 YNNKEL (reference sequence). The CDR3 DNA follows: TGTGCCAGCAGCCAAGATTGGACAGTGTACTCTGGAAACACCATATATTTT. This sequence encodes CASSQDWTVYSGNTIYF.

The gene calls are TRBV6-5 and TRBJ1-2; 11 bases line up with TRBD1. Germline V gene sequence: CDR1 MNHEY, CDR2 SVGAGI. The V segment lost 5 bases and the J segment 5 bases; nucleotides outside the gene matches: 7. This CDR3 is built from 15 residues. In DNA form, the CDR3 reads TGTGCCAGCAGTAGGGACGGGACAGGGGGTTATGGCTACACCTTC. It encodes CASSRDGTGGYGYTF.

V is TRBV6-5 and J is TRBJ1-6; D is possibly TRBD1 (5 bases). The CDR3 totals 13 residues. From germline, CDR1 is MNHEY and CDR2 SVGAGI. Deletions cut 4 bases from V and 10 bases from J, with 11 bases between. The CDR3 nucleotides are TGTGCCAGCAGTTTCGATTCAGGGTCACCCCTCCACTTT. This sequence encodes CASSFDSGSPLHF.

The chain recombines TRBV6-5 with TRBJ2-5; 8 nucleotides align to TRBD2. Germline CDR1 and CDR2: MNHEY and SVGAGI. J gave up 2 bases and V 5 bases, and 4 bases lay outside the gene matches. The CDR3 extends over 14 amino acids. CDR3 in DNA: TGTGCCAGCAGTCTGCGGGGGGTTCAAGAGACCCAGTACTTC. Encoded protein: CASSLRGVQETQYF.

V usage is TRBV2 and J usage is TRBJ1-4; 7 bases are a match to TRBD1. Trimming cost V 6 bases and J 14 bases; bases outside gene matches: 12. There are 13 residues in the CDR3. Germline assignment: CDR1 SNHLY and CDR2 FYNNEI. This CDR3 is CASRDDRVGDLFF. CDR3 DNA sequence: TGTGCCAGCAGGGATGACAGGGTGGGTGATCTGTTTTTT.

The chain recombines TRBV5-1 with TRBJ1-5; TRBD1 aligns across 7 bases. The CDR3 contains 15 residues. The V and J ends lost 0 bases and 9 bases, in that order; junction bases with no gene match: 9. Germline values: CDR1 SGHRS, CDR2 YFSETQ. The CDR3 is CASSLGGQNGSPQHF. The CDR3 bases are TGCGCCAGCAGCTTGGGGGGACAGAACGGGTCGCCCCAGCATTTT.

The J gene is TRBJ2-2, the V gene TRBV7-2; 8 positions match TRBD2. CDR3 length equals 16 residues. V dropped 4 bases and J dropped 4; count of bases not matched to a gene: 8. Germline V lookup: CDR1 SGHTA, CDR2 FQGNSA. Here the CDR3 DNA reads TGTGCCAGCAGCTCTCGGCGGGGGGAGGCCACCGGGGAGCTGTTTTTT. It yields the protein CASSSRRGEATGELFF.

This clone showed up just once. The rearrangement joins TRBV19 to TRBJ2-2; D is uncertain. Trimming pared 4 bases from V and 6 bases from J, leaving 12 bases between. The CDR3 has 14 residues. Germline V gives CDR1 LNHDA, CDR2 SQIVND (reference sequence). CDR3 coding DNA: TGTGCCAGTAGTAGCGGAATATCGGCCGGGGAGCTGTTTTTT. Translating it yields CASSSGISAGELFF.

This clone was seen once. The rearrangement links TRBV29-1 to TRBJ1-1; 8 bases are a match to TRBD1. With 6 bases clipped from V and 7 bases from J, the junction kept 7 bases outside the gene matches. CDR1 and CDR2 from the germline V gene are SQVTM and ANQGSEA. The CDR3 runs to 12 residues. Written as DNA, the CDR3 is TGCAGCGTCCCGGGACAGGCTTTTGAAGCTTTCTTT. Protein sequence: CSVPGQAFEAFF.

The sample holds a few counts of this clone. V and J are TRBV24-1 and TRBJ2-2; 9 positions agree with TRBD2. Germline assignment: CDR1 KGHDR and CDR2 SFDVKD. With V trimmed by 7 bases and J by 3 bases, 11 bases remained unmatched. This CDR3 is 17 amino acids long. CDR3 nucleotide sequence: TGTGCCACCAGCCTGTCGATAGCGGGGGCCTACACCGGGGAGCTGTTTTTT. Protein product: CATSLSIAGAYTGELFF.

This rearrangement joins TRBV13 to TRBJ1-6; TRBD1 aligns across 8 bases. CDR1 is PRHDT, CDR2 FYEKMQ, per germline (reference sequence). V was clipped by 0 bases and J by 7 bases; unmatched bases: 2. This CDR3 spans 15 amino acids. The CDR3 nucleotides are TGTGCCAGCAGCTTAGGGGACAGGGAAAATTCACCCCTCCACTTT. Amino acids: CASSLGDRENSPLHF.

V and J are TRBV2 and TRBJ2-2; TRBD1 aligns across 9 bases. V trimming: 8 bases; J trimming: 2 bases; junction bases outside the gene matches: 12. In germline, CDR1 is SNHLY, CDR2 FYNNEI. This CDR3 is built from 17 residues. In DNA, the CDR3 is TGTGCCAGCGGACAATGGACAGGGGCTTTTAACACCGGGGAGCTGTTTTTT. It specifies CASGQWTGAFNTGELFF.

This chain joins TRBV5-1 and TRBJ2-3; D might be TRBD2 (5 bases). CDR1 and CDR2 (germline): SGHRS, YFSETQ. V was pared by 4 bases and J by 2 bases, with 14 bases between. The CDR3 runs 15 residues. In DNA, the CDR3 is TGCGCCAGCAGCCAGGAACGGGGTCCCACAGATACGCAGTATTTT. Protein: CASSQERGPTDTQYF.

There are a few counts of this clone. The chain uses TRBV2 and TRBJ2-7; TRBD2 agrees at 7 bases. V lost 10 bases, J lost 5 bases, and 8 bases stayed unmatched. Germline V gives CDR1 SNHLY, CDR2 FYNNEI. This CDR3 comprises 12 residues. The CDR3 spells CATQTGGHEQYF. In DNA form, the CDR3 reads TGTGCCACCCAGACGGGAGGCCACGAGCAGTACTTC.

This rearrangement joins TRBV7-9 to TRBJ1-2, with 10 bases fitting TRBD1. This CDR3 contains 14 residues. The junction had 12 bases not matched to a gene; V was cut back by 9 bases and J by 8 bases. Per germline, CDR1 SEHNR and CDR2 FQNEAQ (reference sequence). CDR3 sequence: CASTTTTGGGGYTF. The CDR3 region has the DNA TGTGCCAGTACTACTACGACAGGGGGCGGCGGCTACACCTTC.